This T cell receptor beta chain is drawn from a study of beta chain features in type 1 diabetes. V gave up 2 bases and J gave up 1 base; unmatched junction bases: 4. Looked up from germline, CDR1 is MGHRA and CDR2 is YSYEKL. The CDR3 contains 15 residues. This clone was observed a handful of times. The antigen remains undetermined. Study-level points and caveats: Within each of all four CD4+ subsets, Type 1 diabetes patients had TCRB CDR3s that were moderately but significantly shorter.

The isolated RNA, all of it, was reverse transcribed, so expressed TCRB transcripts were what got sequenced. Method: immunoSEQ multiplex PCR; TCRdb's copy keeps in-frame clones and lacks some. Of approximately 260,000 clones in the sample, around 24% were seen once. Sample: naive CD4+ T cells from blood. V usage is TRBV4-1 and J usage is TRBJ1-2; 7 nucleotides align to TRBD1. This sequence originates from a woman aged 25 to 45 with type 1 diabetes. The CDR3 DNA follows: TGCGCCAGCAGCCAACCGACAGGGAATAACTATGGCTACACCTTC. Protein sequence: CASSQPTGNNYGYTF.